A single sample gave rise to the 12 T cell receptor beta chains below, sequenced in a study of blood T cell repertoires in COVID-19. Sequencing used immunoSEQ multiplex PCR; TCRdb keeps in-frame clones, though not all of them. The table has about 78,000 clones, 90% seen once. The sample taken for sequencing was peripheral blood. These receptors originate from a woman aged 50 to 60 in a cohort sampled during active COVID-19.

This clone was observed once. The CDR3 DNA follows: TGTGCCAGCAGGCAGCGGGAGTCGCGAGAGACCCAGTACTTC. This gives the protein CASRQRESRETQYF. The V call is TRBV2, the J call TRBJ2-5, with 8 bases lining up with TRBD2. In germline, CDR1 is SNHLY, CDR2 FYNNEI. The junction had 7 bases not matched to a gene; V was cut back by 6 bases and J by 4 bases. The CDR3 contains 14 residues.

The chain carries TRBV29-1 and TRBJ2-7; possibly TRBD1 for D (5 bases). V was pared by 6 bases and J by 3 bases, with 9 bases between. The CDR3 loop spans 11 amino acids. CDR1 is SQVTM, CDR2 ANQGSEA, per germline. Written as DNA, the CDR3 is TGCAGCGTAAACCAGGGCTACGAGCAGTACTTC. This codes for CSVNQGYEQYF.

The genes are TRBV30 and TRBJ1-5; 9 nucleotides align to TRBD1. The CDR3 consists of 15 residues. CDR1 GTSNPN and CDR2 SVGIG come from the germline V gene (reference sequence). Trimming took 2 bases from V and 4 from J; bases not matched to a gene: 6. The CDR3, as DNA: TGTGCCTGGAGTTTTGGACAGGGGAAAAATCAGCCCCAGCATTTT. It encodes CAWSFGQGKNQPQHF.

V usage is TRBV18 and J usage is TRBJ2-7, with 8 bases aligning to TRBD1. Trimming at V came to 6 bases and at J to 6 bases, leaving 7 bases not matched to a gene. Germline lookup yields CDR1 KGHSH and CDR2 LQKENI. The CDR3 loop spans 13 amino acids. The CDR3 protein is CASSPETGGEQYF. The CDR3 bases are TGTGCCAGCTCCCCCGAAACAGGGGGCGAGCAGTACTTC.

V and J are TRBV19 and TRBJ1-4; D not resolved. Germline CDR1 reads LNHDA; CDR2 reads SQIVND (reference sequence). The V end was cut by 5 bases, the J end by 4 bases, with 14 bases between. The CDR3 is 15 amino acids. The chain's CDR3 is CASSPGWADNEKLFF. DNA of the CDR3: TGTGCCAGTAGTCCTGGCTGGGCCGATAATGAAAAACTGTTTTTT.

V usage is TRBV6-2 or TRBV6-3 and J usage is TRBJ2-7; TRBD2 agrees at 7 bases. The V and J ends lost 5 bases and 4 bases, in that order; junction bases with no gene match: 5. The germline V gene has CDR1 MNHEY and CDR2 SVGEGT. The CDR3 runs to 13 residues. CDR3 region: CASSQSGGYEQYF. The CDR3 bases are TGTGCCAGCAGTCAATCCGGGGGGTACGAGCAGTACTTC.

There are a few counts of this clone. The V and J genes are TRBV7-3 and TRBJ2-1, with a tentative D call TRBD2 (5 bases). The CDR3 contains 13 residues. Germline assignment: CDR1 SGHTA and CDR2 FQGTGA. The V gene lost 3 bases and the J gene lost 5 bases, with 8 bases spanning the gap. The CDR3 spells CASSFGINNEQFF. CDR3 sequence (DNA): TGTGCCAGCAGCTTCGGGATCAACAATGAGCAGTTCTTC.

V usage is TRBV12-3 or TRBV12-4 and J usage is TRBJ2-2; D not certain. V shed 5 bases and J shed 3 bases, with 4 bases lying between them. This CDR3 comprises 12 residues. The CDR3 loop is CASSPYTGELFF. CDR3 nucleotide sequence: TGTGCCAGCAGTCCATACACCGGGGAGCTGTTTTTT.

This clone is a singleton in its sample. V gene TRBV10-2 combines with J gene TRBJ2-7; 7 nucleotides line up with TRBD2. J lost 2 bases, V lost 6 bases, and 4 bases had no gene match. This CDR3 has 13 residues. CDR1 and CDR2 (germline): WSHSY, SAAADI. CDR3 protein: CASRSGLAYEQYF. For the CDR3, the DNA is TGCGCCAGCAGATCCGGACTAGCCTACGAGCAGTACTTC.

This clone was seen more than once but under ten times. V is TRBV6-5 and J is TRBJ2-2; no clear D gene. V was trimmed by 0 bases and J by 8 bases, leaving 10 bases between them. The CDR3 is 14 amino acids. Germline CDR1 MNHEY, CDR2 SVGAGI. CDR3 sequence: CASSYSIAGGELFF. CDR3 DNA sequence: TGTGCCAGCAGTTACTCGATAGCTGGGGGGGAGCTGTTTTTT.

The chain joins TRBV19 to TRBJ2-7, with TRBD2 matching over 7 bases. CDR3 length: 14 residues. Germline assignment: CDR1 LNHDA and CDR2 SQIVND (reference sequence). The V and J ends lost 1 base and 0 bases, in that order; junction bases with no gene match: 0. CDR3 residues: CASSIAGGSYEQYF. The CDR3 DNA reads TGTGCCAGTAGTATAGCGGGAGGCTCCTACGAGCAGTACTTC.

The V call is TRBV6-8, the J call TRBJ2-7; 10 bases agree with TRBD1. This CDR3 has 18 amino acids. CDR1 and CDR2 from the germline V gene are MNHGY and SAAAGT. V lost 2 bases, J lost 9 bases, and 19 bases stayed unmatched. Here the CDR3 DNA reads TGTGCCAGCAGTTACCGCCTCGGGTCGACAGGGGGCATACGAGGGCAGTACTTC. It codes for CASSYRLGSTGGIRGQYF.